This T cell receptor beta chain came from a study of spatial heterogeneity in lung cancer. About the study: There were, on average, more than 9.5 raw-read appearances for each unique TCR and UMI combination.

A unique molecular identifier was attached to every TCR cDNA molecule. TCRdb reanalysed the 5' RACE reads using MiXCR and keeps one entry per CDR3 protein. Of around 63,000 distinct CDR3 sequences listed, approximately 8% are singletons. This clonotype was found many times. Its antigen is unknown. As for time point: sample taken at primary tumor resection. Frozen PBMC, nontumor lung or tumor provided whole RNA, which was sequenced unsorted. A total of approximately 70 untreated early-stage non-small cell lung cancer patients served as donors. Germline loops: CDR1 SQVTM, CDR2 ANQGSEA. V was clipped by 6 bases and J by 2 bases; unmatched bases: 4. The length of the CDR3 is 13 residues. Study results and caveats: Blood carried ubiquitous expanded tumor TCRs more at resection than follow-up.

The origin of this receptor is a female donor with early-stage non-small cell lung cancer. The sequenced sample was PBMCs, obtained at surgery. The chain employs TRBV29-1 and TRBJ1-3, with TRBD1 matching over 7 bases. Here the CDR3 reads CSVTQGAGNTIYF. The CDR3 nucleotides read TGCAGCGTGACCCAGGGGGCTGGAAACACCATATATTTT.